The rows below give T cell receptor beta chains drawn from one sample of a study of post-analysis software for immune sequencing data. MiXCR was run by TCRdb on the PCR reads, yielding one entry per CDR3 protein. Here the sample spans 350,000 to 500,000 distinct CDR3 sequences, about 39% being singletons. Sequenced: blood. These receptors were taken from a girl under 10 years old with multiple sclerosis. CDR3s include the opening cysteine and the closing phenylalanine or tryptophan. The order of the fields is V gene, J gene, clone size, D gene, CDR3 DNA, CDR3 protein. A D gene is named only where the DNA matches it firmly. Only some rows state a clone size, as once, few, many or a class for expanded clones.

>TRBV7-2|TRBJ2-5|-|TRBD1
TGTGCCAGCAGCCCCACCTGGACAGGGGGCTTATGGGAGACCCAGTACTTC
CASSPTWTGGLWETQYF
>TRBV27|TRBJ2-5|few|TRBD1
TGTGCCAGCAGCCCGGGACAGGGAGGACCCCAGTACTTC
CASSPGQGGPQYF
>TRBV18|TRBJ1-5|few|-
TGTGCCAGCCGCCGCGAGAGCAATCAGCCCCAGCATTTT
CASRRESNQPQHF
>TRBV6-5|TRBJ1-2|-|-
TGTGCCAGCAGTTACTCTCGTGCGGGCACTTGGGGAGGCTACACCTTC
CASSYSRAGTWGGYTF
>TRBV5-1|TRBJ1-2|few|TRBD1
TGCGCCAGCAGCTTGGGGACAGGGGTTCTCGGGGGCTACACCTTC
CASSLGTGVLGGYTF
>TRBV20-1|TRBJ2-5|few|-
TGCAGTCCTCCGACTAGTTTACAAGAGACCCAGTACTTC
CSPPTSLQETQYF
>TRBV13|TRBJ2-7|few|-
TGTGCCAGCAGCACCGGAGATGGGAACTACGAGCAGTACTTC
CASSTGDGNYEQYF
>TRBV7-2|TRBJ1-4|few|-
TGTGCCAGCAGCCCGCACGGGAGGAGAGAAAAACTGTTTTTT
CASSPHGRREKLFF
>TRBV7-9|TRBJ1-4|-|TRBD1
TGTGCCAGCAGCTTACGGGACAGGGGTTCGACTAATGAAAAACTGTTTTTT
CASSLRDRGSTNEKLFF
>TRBV12-3/TRBV12-4|TRBJ2-3|-|-
TGTGCCAGCAGTCCAGCCTCTAGGAAGGTGACAGATACGCAGTATTTT
CASSPASRKVTDTQYF
>TRBV27|TRBJ2-5|-|TRBD2
TGTGCCAGCAGTTTGGTTAGCGGGACGGGGCAAGAGACCCAGTACTTC
CASSLVSGTGQETQYF
>TRBV20-1|TRBJ1-2|-|-
TGCAGTGCTAGTATGCAGGGCGGCTACACCTTC
CSASMQGGYTF
>TRBV5-1|TRBJ2-5|-|TRBD2
TGCGCCAGCAGTTTCCAGCGGGGGTACCAAGAGACCCAGTACTTC
CASSFQRGYQETQYF
>TRBV5-6|TRBJ2-3|-|TRBD1
TGTGCCAGCAGCCTCGGACAGGGCAAGGATACGCAGTATTTT
CASSLGQGKDTQYF
>TRBV3-1|TRBJ1-1|few|-
TGTGCCAGCAGCCCCCGGGGAAGGAACACTGAAGCTTTCTTT
CASSPRGRNTEAFF
>TRBV7-2|TRBJ1-1|few|TRBD1
TGTGCCAGCAGCATCTGGACAGGAGGCACTGAAGCTTTCTTT
CASSIWTGGTEAFF
>TRBV5-1|TRBJ1-2|-|TRBD1
TGCGCCAGCAGCCTTTCTCCAGCAGGGGGCCGTCTAAAGGGCTATGGCTACACCTTC
CASSLSPAGGRLKGYGYTF
>TRBV10-2|TRBJ2-1|few|TRBD1
TGCGCCAGCAGTGAGTGGGCAGGGGGCGATGAGCAGTTCTTC
CASSEWAGGDEQFF